The clone carrying this T cell receptor (beta chain) was detected only once. The antigen is not known. Sequenced by immunoSEQ multiplex PCR; TCRdb stores in-frame clones only, minus some. The sample lists about 50,000 clones; approximately 70% were seen once. This record comes from a study of radiotherapy plus CTLA-4 blockade in lung cancer. At the level of the study: Among enrolled patients, roughly 17% responded and around 30% achieved disease control.

Findings of the study overall: It was early blood T cell clone dynamics, with interferon-beta, that reportedly best predicted response.

This material consisted of peripheral blood, taken from a patient treated with radiotherapy plus ipilimumab. This receptor was obtained from a human donor with non-small cell lung cancer who had a complete response to radiotherapy plus ipilimumab.

The CDR3 nucleotides read TGTGCCAGCAGCTCGAACAGGTTAGACACAGATACGCAGTATTTT. Translated: CASSSNRLDTDTQYF. The genes are TRBV7-2 and TRBJ2-3, with D perhaps matching TRBD1 (5 bases). V was shortened by 4 bases and J by 2 bases, with 13 bases between the two germline ends. The CDR3 is 15 amino acids. Germline V gene data show CDR1 as SGHTA and CDR2 as FQGNSA.